This entry lists 23 T cell receptor beta chains sequenced from one sample in a study of blood T cell repertoires in COVID-19. Assay used: immunoSEQ multiplex PCR; TCRdb lists only in-frame clones, some missing. In the table there are roughly 150,000 clones, roughly 78% of which are singletons. Sequenced: PBMCs or T cells enriched from blood (not recorded which). The receptors shown here come from a woman aged 70-85 years in a cohort exposed to, infected with or recovered from COVID-19 (not recorded which).

The chain employs TRBV7-3 and TRBJ2-1; D is perhaps TRBD2 (6 bases). Between the trimmed V and J ends, which lost 5 bases and 0 bases, there was a span of 14 bases. This CDR3 has 16 amino acids. The germline gives CDR1 SGHTA, CDR2 FQGTGA. The CDR3 here is CASSQLAVSSYNEQFF. The CDR3 DNA sequence: TGTGCCAGCAGCCAATTAGCGGTGAGCTCCTACAATGAGCAGTTCTTC.

The rearrangement links TRBV9 to TRBJ1-2; TRBD1 matches at 7 bases. The CDR3 has 17 residues. Per the germline V gene, CDR1 is SGDLS and CDR2 is YYNGEE. After removal of 4 bases from V and 4 bases from J, the junction contained 16 bases not matched to a gene. The CDR3 loop reads CASSPSGQLKGAYGYTF. CDR3 DNA: TGTGCCAGCAGCCCCTCGGGACAGTTGAAAGGAGCCTATGGCTACACCTTC. Filled out from reference TRBV9 and TRBJ1-2, the complete variable domain reads DSGVTQTPKHLITATGQRVTLRCSPRSGDLSVYWYQQSLDQGLQFLIQYYNGEERAKGNILERFSAQQFPDLHSELNLSSLELGDSALYFCASSPSGQLKGAYGYTFGSGTRLTVV.

This chain links TRBV25-1 with TRBJ2-1, with TRBD2 matching over 9 bases. CDR1 and CDR2 from the germline V gene are MGHDK and SYGVNS. V shed 6 bases and J 2 bases; nucleotides not matched to a gene: 11. This CDR3 comprises 17 residues. CDR3 nucleotides: TGTGCCAGCAGCCGCGGTTCTAGCGGGAACCCCTACAATGAGCAGTTCTTC. As protein: CASSRGSSGNPYNEQFF.

V usage is TRBV28 and J usage is TRBJ1-5; TRBD1 agrees at 9 bases. V lost 4 bases and J lost 6; bases outside the gene matches: 16. This CDR3 has 18 residues. The germline CDR1 and CDR2 sequences are MDHEN and SYDVKM. The CDR3 loop reads CASSSPGQGKGYRQPQHF. CDR3 in DNA: TGTGCCAGCAGTTCACCGGGACAGGGAAAAGGCTATCGTCAGCCCCAGCATTTT. The entire variable domain, with the rest obtained from reference TRBV28 and TRBJ1-5, is as follows: DVKVTQSSRYLVKRTGEKVFLECVQDMDHENMFWYRQDPGLGLRLIYFSYDVKMKEKGDIPEGYSVSREKKERFSLILESASTNQTSMYLCASSSPGQGKGYRQPQHFGDGTRLSIL.

The V and J genes are TRBV6-5 and TRBJ2-7; D unresolved. The CDR3 is 16 amino acids. The V and J ends lost 0 bases and 3 bases respectively, with 15 bases between them. Germline-derived CDR1 and CDR2 are MNHEY and SVGAGI. In nucleotides, the CDR3 is TGTGCCAGCAGTTACTCGTTCTTTTCGGGTTACTACGAGCAGTACTTC. Translated: CASSYSFFSGYYEQYF.

This chain links TRBV28 with TRBJ2-7; 11 bases line up with TRBD1. Germline-derived CDR1 and CDR2 are MDHEN and SYDVKM. With 5 bases clipped from V and 3 bases from J, the junction kept 6 bases outside the gene matches. The CDR3 consists of 15 residues. CDR3 loop: CASSPPGQGGYEQYF. The CDR3 DNA is TGTGCCAGCAGTCCGCCGGGACAGGGGGGCTACGAGCAGTACTTC. Filled out from reference TRBV28 and TRBJ2-7, the complete variable domain reads DVKVTQSSRYLVKRTGEKVFLECVQDMDHENMFWYRQDPGLGLRLIYFSYDVKMKEKGDIPEGYSVSREKKERFSLILESASTNQTSMYLCASSPPGQGGYEQYFGPGTRLTVT.

The CDR3, as DNA: TGTGCCAGCAGCGTTGGACAGGCATCGGGAAACACCATATATTTT. This codes for CASSVGQASGNTIYF. The gene calls are TRBV9 and TRBJ1-3, with 7 bases fitting TRBD1. The J segment lost 4 bases and the V segment lost 2 bases, leaving 6 bases of the junction unmatched. This CDR3 has 15 amino acids. Germline V lookup: CDR1 SGDLS, CDR2 YYNGEE. The complete variable domain, with remaining parts taken from reference TRBV9 and TRBJ1-3, reads DSGVTQTPKHLITATGQRVTLRCSPRSGDLSVYWYQQSLDQGLQFLIQYYNGEERAKGNILERFSAQQFPDLHSELNLSSLELGDSALYFCASSVGQASGNTIYFGEGSWLTVV.

V is TRBV5-1 and J is TRBJ2-3; TRBD2 agrees at 7 bases. Germline values: CDR1 SGHRS, CDR2 YFSETQ. The CDR3 totals 16 residues. The V gene end was trimmed by 4 bases and the J gene end by 2 bases; junction bases not matched to a gene: 10. The CDR3 DNA sequence: TGCGCCAGCAGCAGGGACGCTAGCGGCCACACAGATACGCAGTATTTT. This encodes CASSRDASGHTDTQYF.

The chain joins TRBV6-5 to TRBJ2-5, with TRBD1 matching 8 bases. J gave up 3 bases and V 5 bases, and 5 bases lay outside the gene matches. Germline assignment: CDR1 MNHEY and CDR2 SVGAGI. The CDR3 runs to 14 residues. The CDR3 protein is CASSTPDREETQYF. In DNA, the CDR3 is TGTGCCAGCAGTACTCCGGACAGGGAAGAGACCCAGTACTTC.

This chain joins TRBV19 and TRBJ1-6; 7 positions match TRBD1. V shed 5 bases and J 8 bases; nucleotides not matched to a gene: 12. The CDR3 spans 16 residues. CDR1 is LNHDA, CDR2 SQIVND, per germline (reference sequence). The CDR3 nucleotides are TGTGCCAGTAGTGCCCGCCCCCAGGGGGGCGATTCACCCCTCCACTTT. As protein: CASSARPQGGDSPLHF.

The chain joins TRBV30 to TRBJ2-7; the D gene is possibly TRBD1 (6 bases). The CDR3 loop spans 12 amino acids. CDR1 GTSNPN and CDR2 SVGIG come from the germline V gene (reference sequence). The V end lost 1 base, the J end lost 5 bases, and 9 bases lay between the germline ends. CDR3 coding DNA: TGTGCCTGGAGTGGGGCAGGGGACGAGCAGTACTTC. Translating gives CAWSGAGDEQYF.

The chain uses TRBV5-1 and TRBJ2-1; 7 bases fit TRBD2. Germline-derived CDR1 and CDR2 are SGHRS and YFSETQ. The CDR3 length is 14 residues. Trimming cost V 1 base and J 10 bases; bases outside gene matches: 8. CDR3 DNA: TGCGCCAGCAGCTTGCCCTTAAGCGGGGTCGAGCAGTTCTTC. Its translation: CASSLPLSGVEQFF.

The CDR3 is CASSRGTLERETQYF. The DNA of the CDR3 is TGCGCCAGCAGCCGAGGGACACTCGAAAGGGAGACCCAGTACTTC. The rearrangement links TRBV4-3 to TRBJ2-5, with D possibly matching TRBD1 (6 bases). This CDR3 is built from 15 residues. V lost 4 bases and J 5 bases, leaving 17 bases between the germline ends. CDR1 LGHNA and CDR2 YSLEER come from the germline V gene.

This chain joins TRBV2 and TRBJ1-1; D is unresolved. CDR3 length: 12 residues. With 8 bases removed from V and 3 bases from J, the gap between germline ends came to 10 bases. Germline values: CDR1 SNHLY, CDR2 FYNNEI. In DNA, the CDR3 is TGTGCCAGCTCGGTTGGTGACACTGAAGCTTTCTTT. Translation gives CASSVGDTEAFF. The variable domain in full, completed from reference TRBV2 and TRBJ1-1, reads EPEVTQTPSHQVTQMGQEVILRCVPISNHLYFYWYRQILGQKVEFLVSFYNNEISEKSEIFDDQFSVERPDGSNFTLKIRSTKLEDSAMYFCASSVGDTEAFFGQGTRLTVV.

This chain links TRBV19 with TRBJ1-6; 7 bases match TRBD1. CDR1 LNHDA and CDR2 SQIVND come from the germline V gene (reference sequence). This CDR3 comprises 15 residues. Trimming removed 3 bases from V and 7 bases from J; junction bases left unmatched: 6. The CDR3 loop reads CASSMQGGQNSPLHF. The CDR3 DNA reads TGTGCCAGTAGTATGCAAGGGGGACAGAATTCACCCCTCCACTTT.

This chain connects TRBV2 to TRBJ2-1; D perhaps matches TRBD1 (6 bases). V was pared by 2 bases and J by 7 bases, with 15 bases between. CDR1 and CDR2 (germline): SNHLY, FYNNEI. This CDR3 is built from 15 residues. The CDR3 DNA reads as TGTGCCAGCAGTGAACAGGGGCTCTTAGTGAATGAGCAGTTCTTC. This encodes CASSEQGLLVNEQFF.

The chain employs TRBV27 and TRBJ1-2; 10 nucleotides match TRBD1. With V trimmed by 0 bases and J by 3 bases, 7 bases remained unmatched. CDR1 MNHEY and CDR2 SMNVEV come from the germline V gene (reference sequence). This CDR3 is 17 amino acids long. The CDR3 region has the DNA TGTGCCAGCAGTTTATCGCGGGACAGGGGTAAGGACTATGGCTACACCTTC. Its translation: CASSLSRDRGKDYGYTF.

The gene calls are TRBV28 and TRBJ2-1; 15 nucleotides line up with TRBD2. The ends lost 5 bases at V and 7 bases at J; junction bases unmatched: 6. This CDR3 contains 16 residues. CDR1 is MDHEN, CDR2 SYDVKM, per germline. CDR3 nucleotide sequence: TGTGCCAGCAGTCCACCGGGACTAGCGGGAGGTAATGAGCAGTTCTTC. It yields the protein CASSPPGLAGGNEQFF.

This clone was recorded a few times. The chain employs TRBV10-3 and TRBJ1-1, with D maybe TRBD1 (5 bases). The CDR3 has 14 amino acids. Germline lookup yields CDR1 ENHRY and CDR2 SYGVKD. The ends were cut back, 0 bases at V and 8 bases at J, with 13 bases in the middle. The CDR3 nucleotides are TGTGCCATCAGTGAGTCCCGGGAGGGGACGGAAGCTTTCTTT. Translating gives CAISESREGTEAFF.

This clone has only one observation. V is TRBV2 and J is TRBJ1-3; D gene ambiguous. The CDR3 is 15 amino acids. Deletions cut 8 bases from V and 0 bases from J, with 14 bases between. The V gene's germline CDR1 is SNHLY and CDR2 FYNNEI. CDR3: CASSREGRSGNTIYF. For the CDR3, the DNA is TGTGCCAGCTCTCGGGAAGGGCGCTCTGGAAACACCATATATTTT.

The chain links TRBV19 to TRBJ2-1, with a possible D match to TRBD2 (6 bases). The V and J ends lost 3 bases and 9 bases respectively, with 15 bases between them. Germline CDR1 is LNHDA and CDR2 is SQIVND (reference sequence). The CDR3 sequence is 14 residues long. The CDR3: CASSIGGTYLEQFF. DNA of the CDR3: TGTGCCAGTAGTATCGGGGGAACCTACCTTGAGCAGTTCTTC.

This chain joins TRBV14 and TRBJ2-2; 7 bases fit TRBD1. Trimming at V came to 3 bases and at J to 6 bases, leaving 7 bases not matched to a gene. The germline V gene encodes CDR1 SGHDN and CDR2 FVKESK. This CDR3 contains 15 residues. The CDR3 DNA sequence: TGTGCCAGCAGCCAGACAGGGAACATTCCCGGGGAGCTGTTTTTT. It is translated as CASSQTGNIPGELFF. Combining the CDR3 with reference TRBV14 and TRBJ2-2 gives the whole variable domain EAGVTQFPSHSVIEKGQTVTLRCDPISGHDNLYWYRRVMGKEIKFLLHFVKESKQDESGMPNNRFLAERTGGTYSTLKVQPAELEDSGVYFCASSQTGNIPGELFFGEGSRLTVL.

The rearrangement joins TRBV6-6 to TRBJ2-2, with TRBD2 matching 9 bases. The V gene end was trimmed by 5 bases and the J gene end by 4 bases; junction bases not matched to a gene: 8. Germline V gene data show CDR1 as MNHNY and CDR2 as SVGAGI (reference sequence). The CDR3 consists of 16 residues. The CDR3 region is CASSVRRAGGTGELFF. CDR3 DNA: TGTGCCAGCAGTGTCCGAAGAGCGGGGGGCACCGGGGAGCTGTTTTTT.